This T cell receptor beta chain was captured in a study of memory CD8 T cells in hepatitis C reinfection. Findings and caveats of the study: Conclusions on public clonotypes and secondary clearance were not definitive with 4 or 5 donors.

The germline V gene has CDR1 WSHSY and CDR2 SAAADI. V shed 8 bases and J shed 3 bases, with 11 bases lying between them. This CDR3 has 12 amino acids. Regarding this clone: Its cognate antigen is unknown.

Clones were sequenced by immunoSEQ multiplex PCR, and TCRdb holds only the in-frame ones, with some missing. The sample gives 50,000 or so clones, about nine tenths of which show up once; less than 1.2% is in the top ten. Specified time point: pre-reinfection, 55 to 20 weeks before reinfection detection. The sorted cells went straight to TCR sequencing with no prior in vitro expansion. At all three reinfection time points, viable CD3+ CD8+ CD45RO- cells from a couple of donors served as controls. The TCR sequence derives from a man in his late teens or twenties with hepatitis C virus infection. V and J are TRBV10-2 and TRBJ2-7; D unclear. Sequencing input: naive CD8+ T cells sorted from blood. This chain's CDR3 is CASAAGIYEQYV. The CDR3 region has the DNA TGCGCCAGCGCGGCTGGAATCTACGAGCAGTACGTC.